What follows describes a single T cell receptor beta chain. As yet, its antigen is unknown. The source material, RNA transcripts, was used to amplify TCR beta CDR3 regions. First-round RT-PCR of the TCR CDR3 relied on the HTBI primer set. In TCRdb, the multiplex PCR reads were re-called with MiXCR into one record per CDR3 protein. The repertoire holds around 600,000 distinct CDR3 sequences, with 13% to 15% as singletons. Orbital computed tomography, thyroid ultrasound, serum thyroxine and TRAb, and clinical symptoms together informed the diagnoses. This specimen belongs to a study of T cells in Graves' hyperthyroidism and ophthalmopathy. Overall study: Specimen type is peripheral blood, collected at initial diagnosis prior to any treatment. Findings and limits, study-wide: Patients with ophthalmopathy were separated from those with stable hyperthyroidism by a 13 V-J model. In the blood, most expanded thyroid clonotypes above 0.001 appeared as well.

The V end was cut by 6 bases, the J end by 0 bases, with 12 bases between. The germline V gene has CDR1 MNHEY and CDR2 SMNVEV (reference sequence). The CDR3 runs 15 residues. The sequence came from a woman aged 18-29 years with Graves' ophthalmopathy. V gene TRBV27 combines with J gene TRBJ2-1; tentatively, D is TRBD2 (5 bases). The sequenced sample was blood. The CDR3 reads CASRRGQASYNEQFF. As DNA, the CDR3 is TGTGCCAGCAGGAGAGGGCAGGCCTCCTACAATGAGCAGTTCTTC.